The clone carrying this TCR beta chain came up a few times. Its antigen remains unknown. These data belong to a study of beta chain features in type 1 diabetes. Of the isolated RNA, all was reverse transcribed, and so the sequenced material was expressed TCRB transcripts. Millions of reads, on average, came from each naive, central memory and regulatory T cell sample. The table came from immunoSEQ multiplex PCR; TCRdb's copy has only in-frame clones and leaves some out. The table has hundreds of thousands of clones, about an eighth seen once. The authors took one heparinised blood draw, averaging about 120 mL, from each donor. V lost 3 bases to trimming and J lost 4 bases, with 6 bases between them. The germline V gene has CDR1 DFQATT and CDR2 SNEGSKA (reference sequence). CDR3 size: 11 residues. Study-wide results and limits: Naive, central memory and regulatory TCRB repertoires appeared more similar among patients than healthy donors. In all four CD4+ subsets, TCRB CDR3 length was significantly, moderately reduced in type 1 diabetes. Lower insertion and higher deletion counts appeared at VDJ junctions in type 1 diabetes patients.

This TCR was sampled from a man between 18 and 35 years old with type 1 diabetes. V and J are TRBV20-1 and TRBJ1-2, with no clear D. The sample comprised naive CD4+ T cells from blood. The CDR3 loop is CSARWLYGYTF. The CDR3 DNA reads TGCAGTGCTAGGTGGCTCTATGGCTACACCTTC.